What follows is one TCR beta chain and its context. The entry originates in a study of blood T cell repertoires in COVID-19. The wider study: PBMCs, B-cell-depleted T cells, or T cells provided the cDNA or gDNA that made up the material.

This CDR3 has 16 residues. V gave up 4 bases and J gave up 2 bases; unmatched junction bases: 6. CDR1 and CDR2 from the germline V gene are KGHDR and SFDVKD. Clones were sequenced by immunoSEQ multiplex PCR, and TCRdb holds only the in-frame ones, with some missing. Among tens of thousands of clones listed, roughly four fifths were seen once. The chain is built from TRBV24-1 and TRBJ2-3, with TRBD2 identical over 9 bases. The sequencing sample was made of peripheral blood. The sequence came from a man aged 50 to 60 with active or convalescent COVID-19. CDR3 amino acids: CATSELASGVTDTQYF. CDR3 nucleotides: TGTGCCACCAGTGAACTCGCTAGCGGGGTCACAGATACGCAGTATTTT.